This T cell receptor beta chain is from a study of T cells expressing NK-cell markers. About the study: Seropositivity for HCMV was found in seven of the eight sequenced donors, with one seronegative. General study findings and limits: Clones of NKG2C+ T cells that had expanded were of unclear HCMV specificity.

CDR3 length: 14 residues. Germline V CDR1 and CDR2: SGHVS, FQNEAQ. Points on this clonotype: The antigen is unknown.

Libraries used 5'RACE template switching adding universal primer site and UMIs. TCRdb reprocessed the 5' RACE reads and reports one entry per CDR3 protein, with no DNA. The clone table shows roughly 420,000 distinct CDR3 sequences, with the ten largest holding 7.3%. This chain joins TRBV7-8 and TRBJ2-1; lacking DNA, the TRBD1 call made by TCRdb goes unchecked. The sample taken for sequencing was blood T cells: a sorted CD56 or NKG2C T cell subset, CD4+ or CD8+ T cells, or bulk PBMC T cells (not recorded which). The TCR sequence derives from a woman between 18 and 70 years old in good health. The CDR3 sequence: CAASRDRDYNEQFF.